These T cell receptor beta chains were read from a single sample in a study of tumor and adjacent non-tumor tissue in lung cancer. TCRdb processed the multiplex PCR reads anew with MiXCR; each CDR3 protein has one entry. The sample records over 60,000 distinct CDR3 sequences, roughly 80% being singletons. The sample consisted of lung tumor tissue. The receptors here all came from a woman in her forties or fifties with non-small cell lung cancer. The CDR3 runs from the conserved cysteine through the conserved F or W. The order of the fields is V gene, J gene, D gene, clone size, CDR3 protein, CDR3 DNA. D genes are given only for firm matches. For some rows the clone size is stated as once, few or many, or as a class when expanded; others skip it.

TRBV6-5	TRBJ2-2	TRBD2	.	CVSSGLAENTGELFF	TGTGTCAGCTCCGGGCTAGCGGAAAACACCGGGGAGCTGTTTTTT
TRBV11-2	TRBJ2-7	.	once	CAGSLPGHSYNEQYF	TGTGCCGGTAGCCTCCCGGGACACTCATACAACGAGCAGTACTTC
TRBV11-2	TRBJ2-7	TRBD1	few	CASSPRPGTGKGDQYF	TGTGCCAGCAGCCCCCGTCCCGGGACAGGGAAGGGGGACCAGTACTTC
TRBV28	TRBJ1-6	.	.	CISSSGFGSPLHF	TGTATCAGCAGTTCAGGGTTCGGTTCACCCCTCCACTTT
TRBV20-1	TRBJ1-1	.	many	CSARAPVTTEAFF	TGCAGTGCTAGAGCCCCAGTAACCACTGAAGCTTTCTTT
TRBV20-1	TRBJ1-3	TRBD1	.	CSARGNGTGIGFAGNTIYF	TGCAGTGCTAGAGGAAACGGGACAGGGATTGGGTTTGCTGGAAACACCATATATTTT
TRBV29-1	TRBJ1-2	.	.	CCVEVEGMDYGCTF	.
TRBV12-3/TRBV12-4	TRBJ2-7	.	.	CASSLGYGQERYF	TGTGCCAGCAGTTTAGGGTACGGGCAGGAGCGTTACTTC
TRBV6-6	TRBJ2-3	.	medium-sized	CASSTPGLLEIPDTQYF	TGTGCCAGCAGTACACCCGGACTTCTAGAAATTCCAGATACGCAGTATTTT
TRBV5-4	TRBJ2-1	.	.	CASRLGFSDNEQFF	TGTGCCAGCCGCTTGGGGTTCTCGGACAATGAGCAGTTCTTC
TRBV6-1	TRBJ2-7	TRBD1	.	CASTEVGQGVGEQYF	TGTGCCAGCACTGAAGTAGGACAGGGAGTGGGTGAGCAATACTTC
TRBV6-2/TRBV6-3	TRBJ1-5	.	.	CAGSYHPRRYNQPQHF	TGTGCCGGCAGTTACCACCCCAGGCGGTACAATCAGCCCCAGCACTTT
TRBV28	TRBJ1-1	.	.	CASSLSGGHTEAFF	TGTGCCAGCAGTTTAAGTGGCGGCCATACTGAAGCTTTCTTT
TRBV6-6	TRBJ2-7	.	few	CVSSSYRDHSSYEQYF	TGTGTCAGCAGCTCGTACCGGGACCACAGCTCCTACGAACAGTACTTC
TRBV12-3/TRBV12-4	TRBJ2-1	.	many	CASSGASYEQFF	TGTGCCAGCAGCGGCGCTAGCTATGAGCAGTTCTTC
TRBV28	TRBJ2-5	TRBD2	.	CVSSSLAGENLRETQYF	TGTGTCAGCAGTTCCCTAGCGGGCGAAAATTTACGAGAGACCCAGTACTTC
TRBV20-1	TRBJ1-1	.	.	CSVIQGGDTEAFF	TGCAGTGTTATTCAGGGTGGAGACACTGAAGCCTTCTTT
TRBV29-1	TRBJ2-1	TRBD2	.	CSVSSGTWGNEQFF	TGCAGTGTTTCTAGCGGGACCTGGGGCAATGAGCAGTTCTTT
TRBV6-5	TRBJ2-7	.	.	CASRPLVQNSYEQYF	TGTGCCAGCAGGCCCTTAGTGCAGAACTCCTACGAGCAGTACTTC
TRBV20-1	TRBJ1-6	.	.	CSDRRLDNSALHF	TGCAGTGATAGACGGCTAGATAATTCAGCCCTCCACTTT
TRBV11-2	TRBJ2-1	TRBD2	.	CASSRIILAGDNGQFF	TGTGCCAGTAGCCGGATAATACTAGCGGGGGACAATGGGCAGTTCTTC
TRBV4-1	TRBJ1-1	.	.	CASNQDRYRSNTEAFF	TGCGCCAGCAATCAAGATAGGTACAGGTCGAACACTGAAGCTTTCTTT
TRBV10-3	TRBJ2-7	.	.	CAISYQGGIYEQYF	TGTGCCATCAGTTATCAGGGCGGGATCTACGAGCAGTACTTC
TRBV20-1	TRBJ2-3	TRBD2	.	CSAGGPGTSGGTDTQYF	TGCAGTGCAGGGGGCCCCGGGACTAGCGGGGGCACAGATACACAGTATTTT
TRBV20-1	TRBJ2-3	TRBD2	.	CIPTSGTSGRTDTQYF	TGCATTCCTACATCCGGGACTAGCGGGAGAACAGATACGCAGTATTTT
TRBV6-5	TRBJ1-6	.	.	CASRLHGANPPLHF	TGTGCCAGTAGACTACATGGGGCCAATCCACCCCTCCACTTT
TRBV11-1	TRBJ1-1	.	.	CASGSEDWLNSEALF	TGTGCCAGCGGCTCCGAGGACTGGTTGAATAGTGAAGCTTTATTT
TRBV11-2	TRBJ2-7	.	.	CASNSTELGPWHEQYF	TGTGCCAGCAACTCCACAGAGCTCGGGCCGTGGCACGAGCAGTACTTC
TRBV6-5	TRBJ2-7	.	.	CATHGLRIIVQYF	TGTGCCACCCATGGACTTAGAATAATCGTGCAGTACTTC
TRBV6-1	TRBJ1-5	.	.	CVSRAGIQPQHF	TGTGTCAGCAGGGCGGGGATTCAGCCCCAGCATTTT
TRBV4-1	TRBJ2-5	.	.	CASSQDRDEEETQYF	TGCGCCAGCAGCCAAGATCGGGATGAGGAAGAGACCCAGTACTTC
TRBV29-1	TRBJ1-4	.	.	CSVEATWNEKLFF	TGCAGCGTTGAAGCCACATGGAATGAAAAACTGTTTTTT
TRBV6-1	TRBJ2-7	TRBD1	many	CASSRDRGITYEQYF	TGTGCCAGCAGTAGGGACAGGGGAATCACCTACGAGCAGTACTTC
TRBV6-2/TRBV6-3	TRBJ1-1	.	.	CASSGDRSGYTDAFF	TGTGCTAGCAGTGGTGACAGGAGTGGGTACACTGATGCTTTCTTT
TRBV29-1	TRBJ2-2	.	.	CSVDYLEYPWLFF	TGCAGCGTTGATTATTTGGAGTACCCCTGGCTGTTTTTT
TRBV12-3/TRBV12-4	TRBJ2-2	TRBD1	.	CASITTGIAGELFF	TGTGCCAGCATCACGACAGGGATTGCCGGGGAGCTGTTTTTT
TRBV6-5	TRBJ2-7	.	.	CASSFGLSYWAYEQYF	TGTGCTAGCAGTTTCGGACTGTCCTACTGGGCCTACGAGCAGTACTTC
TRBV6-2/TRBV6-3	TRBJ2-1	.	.	CASSLVQGGYSEQFF	TGTGCTAGCAGTTTGGTACAGGGAGGGTACAGTGAGCAGTTCTTC
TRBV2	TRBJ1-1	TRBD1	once	CASRALSTGGTEAFF	TGTGCCAGCAGAGCCCTCTCAACAGGGGGCACTGAAGCTTTCTTT
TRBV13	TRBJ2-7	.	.	CASSLNRAYEKYF	TGTGCCAGCAGCTTAAACAGGGCATACGAGAAGTACTTC
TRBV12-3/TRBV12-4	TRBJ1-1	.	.	CASSSLDGRETEAFF	TGTGCCAGCAGTTCCCTAGACGGGAGGGAAACTGAAGCTTTCTTT
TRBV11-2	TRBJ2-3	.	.	CASSPLHGAPGTQYF	TGTGCCAGCAGCCCACTACATGGCGCCCCAGGTACGCAGTATTTT
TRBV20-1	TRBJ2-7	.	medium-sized	CSASGQRYEQYF	TGCAGTGCTAGTGGGCAGCGATACGAGCAGTACTTC
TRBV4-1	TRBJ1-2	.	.	CVSSQDRTEVYGYTF	TGCGTCAGCAGCCAAGATCGAACCGAGGTCTATGGGTACACCTTC
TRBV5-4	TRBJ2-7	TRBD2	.	CASSSGLAGLFNEQYF	TGTGCCAGCAGCTCAGGACTAGCGGGATTGTTCAACGAGCAGTACTTC
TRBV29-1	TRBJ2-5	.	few	CSVESQEDWQAHYF	TGCAGCGTTGAGAGTCAGGAGGATTGGCAGGCCCACTACTTC
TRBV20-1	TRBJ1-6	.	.	CSARDLDRPYSPFHF	TGTAGTGCTAGAGACCTAGACAGGCCGTATTCACCGTTCCACTTT
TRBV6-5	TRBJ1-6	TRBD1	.	CASRGTGDSPPHF	TGTGCCAGCAGGGGGACAGGGGATTCACCCCCCCACTTT
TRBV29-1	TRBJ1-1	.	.	CSVYHSMDTEAFF	TGCAGCGTTTATCACAGTATGGACACTGAAGCTTTCTTT
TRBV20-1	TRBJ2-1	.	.	CSAPNGRSSSYNEQLF	TGCAGTGCTCCCAATGGGCGGTCGAGCTCCTACAATGAGCAGTTATTC
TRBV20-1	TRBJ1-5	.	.	CSARVVGGKGNQPQHF	TGCAGTGCTAGAGTCGTGGGAGGGAAAGGCAATCAGCCCCAGCATTTT
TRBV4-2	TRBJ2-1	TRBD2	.	CASSSSLAGRYNEQSF	TGCGCCAGCAGCTCCTCCCTAGCGGGCCGGTACAATGAACAGTCCTTC
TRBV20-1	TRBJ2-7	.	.	CSARDVEREQYF	TGCAGTGCTAGAGATGTAGAGCGTGAACAGTACTTC
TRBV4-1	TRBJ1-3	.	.	CASSPKPGIPWNTIYF	TGCGCCAGCAGCCCCAAACCCGGTATCCCTTGGAACACCATATATTTT
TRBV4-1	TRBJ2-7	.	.	CASSQASGTYEQYF	TGCGCCAGCAGCCAAGCCTCTGGCACCTACGAGCAATACTTC
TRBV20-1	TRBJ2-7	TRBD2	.	CSVDGRSSCEQYF	TGCAGTGTGGACGGGAGGAGTTCCTGCGAGCAGTACTTC
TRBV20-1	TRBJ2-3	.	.	CSARSEDTGRDTQYF	TGCAGTGCTAGATCCGAGGACACTGGTAGAGATACGCAGTATTTT
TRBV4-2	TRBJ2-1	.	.	CASSQEYGEQIF	TGTGCCAGCAGCCAAGAGTACGGAGAGCAGATATTC
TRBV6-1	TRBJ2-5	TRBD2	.	CANSETSSGRKIQYF	TGTGCCAACAGTGAAACGTCGAGCGGGAGAAAGATCCAGTACTTC